Listed below are T cell receptor beta chains from one sample, sequenced in a study of tumor and adjacent non-tumor tissue in lung cancer. One entry per CDR3 protein, called by TCRdb with MiXCR from the multiplex PCR reads. This table holds about 85,000 distinct CDR3 sequences, roughly 62% found once. What was sequenced was lung tumor tissue. The receptors originated from a man between 65 and 85 years old with non-small cell lung cancer. CDR3s include the opening cysteine and the closing phenylalanine or tryptophan. The order of the fields is D gene, J gene, clone size, V gene, CDR3 protein, CDR3 DNA. A D gene is named only where the DNA matches it firmly. A clone size is listed for some rows: how often the clone was seen (once, few, many), or a class if it is expanded.

NA | TRBJ1-1 | NA | TRBV10-2 | CASSDRLVGAEIFF | TGCGCCAGCAGTGATCGGCTAGTGGGCGCTGAAATTTTCTTT
NA | TRBJ1-4 | NA | TRBV6-1 | CASSLRQAEKLFF | TGCGCCAGCAGTCTGAGACAGGCCGAAAAACTGTTTTTT
NA | TRBJ1-2 | many | TRBV20-1 | CRTTQGSDFYGYTF | TGCAGGACGACCCAGGGTTCAGATTTCTATGGCTACACCTTC
NA | TRBJ2-5 | NA | TRBV29-1 | CSVDGKLQETRYF | TGCAGCGTTGATGGCAAACTGCAAGAGACCCGGTACTTC
TRBD1 | TRBJ1-1 | NA | TRBV6-6 | CASSYHGTAESFF | TGTGCCAGCAGTTACCACGGGACAGCGGAATCTTTCTTT
NA | TRBJ2-1 | NA | TRBV12-3/TRBV12-4 | CASNFGQGGLGEQFF | TGTGCCAGCAATTTTGGGCAGGGGGGCCTCGGGGAGCAGTTCTTC
TRBD1 | TRBJ2-3 | many | TRBV4-1 | CASSHLDRDADTQYF | TGCGCCAGCAGCCACCTCGACAGGGACGCAGATACGCAGTATTTT
NA | TRBJ1-3 | NA | TRBV20-1 | CSARSPGPREGNTIYF | TGCAGTGCCCGTTCGCCGGGACCCCGGGAGGGAAACACCATATATTTT
TRBD1 | TRBJ2-1 | NA | TRBV20-1 | CSAHAGGWGNEQFF | TGCAGTGCTCACGCAGGGGGTTGGGGTAATGAGCAGTTCTTC
TRBD1 | TRBJ2-1 | many | TRBV29-1 | CSVEGSGTGDYNEQFF | TGCAGCGTTGAAGGGTCCGGGACAGGGGACTACAATGAGCAGTTCTTC
NA | TRBJ2-1 | NA | TRBV13 | CARSLTEGRDSYNEQFF | TGTGCCAGAAGCTTAACCGAAGGCAGGGACTCCTACAATGAGCAGTTCTTC
TRBD2 | TRBJ2-3 | NA | TRBV11-2 | CASNPGLAGPLSTDTQCF | TGTGCCAGCAACCCTGGACTAGCGGGACCCTTGAGCACAGATACGCAGTGTTTT
NA | TRBJ1-5 | NA | TRBV11-3 | CATRFLNQPQHF | TGTGCCACCAGGTTCCTTAATCAGCCCCAGCATTTT
NA | TRBJ2-2 | NA | TRBV4-2 | CANNLETTGAAGGLFF | TGTGCCAACAATTTAGAGACCACAGGGGCTGCCGGGGGGCTCTTTTTT
NA | TRBJ2-6 | NA | TRBV28 | CVSSLKSGPGANVLTF | TGTGTCAGCAGTTTAAAGAGTGGGCCTGGGGCCAACGTCCTGACTTTC
NA | TRBJ2-7 | NA | TRBV29-1 | CSVVGIEQYF | TGCAGCGTTGTCGGCATAGAGCAGTACTTC
TRBD2 | TRBJ2-7 | NA | TRBV5-6 | CASSRGLAGVYEQYF | TGTGCCAGCAGCCGGGGACTAGCGGGAGTCTACGAGCAGTACTTC
TRBD1 | TRBJ1-2 | NA | TRBV5-1 | CASSTFQGDRSFYTF | TGCGCCAGCAGCACCTTCCAAGGGGACAGAAGCTTCTACACCTTC
NA | TRBJ2-4 | NA | TRBV5-1 | CASSLGAKNIKYF | TGCGCCAGCAGCTTGGGGGCCAAAAACATTAAGTACTTC
NA | TRBJ1-6 | NA | TRBV12-3/TRBV12-4 | CASSFGTALGSPLHF | TGTGCCAGCAGCTTCGGGACGGCTCTAGGGTCACCCCTCCACTTT
NA | TRBJ2-5 | NA | TRBV11-1 | CASSLAIRQVTQHF | TGCGCCAGCAGCTTAGCCATTAGGCAAGTGACCCAGCACTTC